These 29 T cell receptor beta chains came from one sample sequenced in a study of blood T cell repertoires in COVID-19. TCRdb keeps only in-frame clones here, not all; method: immunoSEQ multiplex PCR. The table has approximately 130,000 clones, over 70% seen once. The sequencing sample was made of peripheral blood. The receptors come from a man at least 80 years old with acute or convalescent COVID-19.

This clone turned up a few times. The rearrangement uses TRBV6-5 and TRBJ2-7; 11 bases line up with TRBD1. The CDR3 is made up of 14 amino acids. The trim removed 6 bases at V and 4 bases at J, leaving 5 bases unmatched. Germline lookup yields CDR1 MNHEY and CDR2 SVGAGI. CDR3 sequence reads: CASSGQGARYEQYF. CDR3 nucleotides: TGTGCCAGCAGCGGACAGGGGGCTCGGTACGAGCAGTACTTC.

In DNA form, the CDR3 reads TGTGCCACCCCGGTGAGGGACAACCCGAGGGGAGAAAAACTGTTTTTT. Its translation: CATPVRDNPRGEKLFF. The chain employs TRBV24-1 and TRBJ1-4, with a weak D call TRBD1 (6 bases). The CDR3 is made up of 16 amino acids. The germline CDR1 and CDR2 sequences are KGHDR and SFDVKD. V was shortened by 9 bases and J by 8 bases, with 24 bases between the two germline ends.

This clone was observed a handful of times. The chain joins TRBV2 to TRBJ1-6; TRBD1 is a possible D gene (6 bases). Trimming removed 8 bases at V and 10 bases at J, with 18 bases between. The CDR3 covers 14 residues. The V gene's germline CDR1 is SNHLY and CDR2 FYNNEI. CDR3 bases: TGTGCCAGCCTGCTTCCAACAGGGTACTCACCCCTCCACTTT. This sequence encodes CASLLPTGYSPLHF.

The chain links TRBV3-1 (or the pseudogene TRBV3-2) to TRBJ2-7; TRBD1 matches 9 bases. Germline CDR1 LGHDT, CDR2 YNNKEL (reference sequence). V gave up 3 bases and J gave up 0 bases; unmatched junction bases: 9. This CDR3 has 17 residues. The CDR3 is CASSQAIRTGDSYEQYF. In nucleotides, the CDR3 is TGTGCCAGCAGCCAGGCTATACGGACAGGGGACTCCTACGAGCAGTACTTC.

V usage is TRBV6-5 and J usage is TRBJ1-1; D not resolved. Germline V gene data show CDR1 as MNHEY and CDR2 as SVGAGI. V dropped 5 bases and J dropped 4 bases, with 8 bases sitting between them. This CDR3 has 12 residues. The CDR3: CASSRRGTEAFF. In DNA form, the CDR3 reads TGTGCCAGCAGTCGGCGGGGCACTGAAGCTTTCTTT.

V is TRBV27 and J is TRBJ1-2; TRBD1 matches 10 bases. With V trimmed by 6 bases and J by 9 bases, 7 bases remained unmatched. CDR1 and CDR2 from the germline V gene are MNHEY and SMNVEV (reference sequence). The CDR3 is made up of 13 amino acids. The CDR3 loop reads CASRTPGQGSYTF. CDR3 sequence (DNA): TGTGCCAGCAGGACGCCGGGACAGGGGAGCTACACCTTC.

The chain uses TRBV11-2 and TRBJ2-7; D is ambiguous. Looked up from germline, CDR1 is SGHAT and CDR2 is FQNNGV. There are 14 residues in the CDR3. V dropped 3 bases and J dropped 7 bases, with 16 bases sitting between them. The CDR3 DNA reads TGTGCCAGCAGCTTCACCCTTTTACGAGTAGAGCAGTACTTC. Translation gives CASSFTLLRVEQYF. Full variable domain (missing parts from reference TRBV11-2 and TRBJ2-7): EAGVAQSPRYKIIEKRQSVAFWCNPISGHATLYWYQQILGQGPKLLIQFQNNGVVDDSQLPKDRFSAERLKGVDSTLKIQPAKLEDSAVYLCASSFTLLRVEQYFGPGTRLTVT.

The CDR3 reads CASSAGFNTEAFF. As DNA, the CDR3 is TGTGCCAGCAGTGCAGGGTTTAACACTGAAGCTTTCTTT. The V gene is TRBV2, the J gene TRBJ1-1, with D possibly being TRBD1 (5 bases). Germline V gene lookup returns CDR1 SNHLY and CDR2 FYNNEI. The CDR3 is made up of 13 amino acids. The V end was cut by 4 bases, the J end by 2 bases, with 8 bases between.

In DNA form, the CDR3 reads TGTGCCAGCAGCTCAGCCGGGACAGGAGCCGTATTAACTGGAAACACCATATATTTT. Translated: CASSSAGTGAVLTGNTIYF. The chain combines TRBV7-2 with TRBJ1-3, with TRBD1 identical over 8 bases. CDR3 size: 19 residues. The ends lost 4 bases at V and 2 bases at J; junction bases unmatched: 16. Germline values: CDR1 SGHTA, CDR2 FQGNSA.

The rearrangement uses TRBV3-1 (or the pseudogene TRBV3-2) and TRBJ1-2, with 9 bases aligning to TRBD1. The CDR3 consists of 18 residues. Trimming cost V 1 base and J 3 bases; bases outside gene matches: 12. CDR1 is LGHDT and CDR2 is YNNKEL in the germline V gene (reference sequence). The CDR3 here is CASSQVLLSRDRDYGYTF. The DNA of the CDR3 is TGTGCCAGCAGCCAAGTCCTATTGTCCCGGGACAGGGACTATGGCTACACCTTC.

J is TRBJ2-3 and V is TRBV29-1; D might be TRBD1 (6 bases). This CDR3 is built from 14 residues. The V gene's germline CDR1 is SQVTM and CDR2 ANQGSEA. V was cut by 5 bases and J by 2 bases, with 14 bases left in between. CDR3 region: CSVKPGENTDTQYF. The CDR3 DNA reads TGCAGCGTTAAGCCAGGGGAGAACACAGATACGCAGTATTTT.

With regard to this clone: Other DNA sequences in the sample encode the same CDR3. J is TRBJ2-2 and V is TRBV10-3, with 9 bases matching TRBD1. Unmatched junction bases numbered 2, after V lost 4 bases and J lost 5 bases. Germline assignment: CDR1 ENHRY and CDR2 SYGVKD. The CDR3 sequence is 14 residues long. CDR3 nucleotides: TGTGCCATCAGTGGGGGACAGGGAACCGGGGAGCTGTTTTTT. It translates to CAISGGQGTGELFF.

The rearrangement joins TRBV6-5 to TRBJ1-1, with 9 nucleotides matching TRBD1. This CDR3 has 16 residues. Germline CDR1 is MNHEY and CDR2 is SVGAGI. The V and J ends lost 8 bases and 3 bases, in that order; junction bases with no gene match: 13. CDR3 nucleotide sequence: TGTGCCAGCGGTTGGTCCCTAGACAGGGGGGACACTGAAGCTTTCTTT. This encodes CASGWSLDRGDTEAFF.

This clone showed up just a few times. V and J are TRBV27 and TRBJ2-7; 8 positions agree with TRBD2. The CDR3 sequence is 15 residues long. V lost 5 bases, J lost 5 bases, and 11 bases stayed unmatched. Germline lookup yields CDR1 MNHEY and CDR2 SMNVEV (reference sequence). CDR3 in amino acids: CASSVGSGVGHEQYF. The CDR3 nucleotides are TGTGCCAGCAGTGTGGGTAGCGGGGTGGGCCACGAGCAGTACTTC.

CDR3 loop: CAWITGDSGNTIYF. The DNA of the CDR3 is TGTGCCTGGATAACAGGGGACTCTGGAAACACCATATATTTT. This chain links TRBV30 with TRBJ1-3; 7 bases fit TRBD1. Unmatched junction bases numbered 3, after V lost 4 bases and J lost 0 bases. The CDR3 is made up of 14 amino acids. Germline V lookup: CDR1 GTSNPN, CDR2 SVGIG (reference sequence).

V is TRBV13 and J is TRBJ1-2, with D perhaps matching TRBD1 (5 bases). The CDR3 spans 15 residues. Trimming stripped 8 bases from V and 1 base from J, with 17 bases between. Germline V gene sequence: CDR1 PRHDT, CDR2 FYEKMQ (reference sequence). The CDR3 loop reads CASRGVYPLNYGYTF. CDR3 bases: TGTGCCAGCCGGGGGGTCTACCCTCTTAACTATGGCTACACCTTC.

This rearrangement joins TRBV11-2 to TRBJ2-1; D uncertain. V gave up 0 bases and J gave up 4 bases, with 10 bases separating them. Germline V gives CDR1 SGHAT, CDR2 FQNNGV. The CDR3 spans 15 residues. CDR3 nucleotides: TGTGCCAGCAGCTTAGAGCCGGGTCCTTACAATGAGCAGTTCTTC. Translating gives CASSLEPGPYNEQFF.

This chain connects TRBV5-4 to TRBJ1-3; 9 bases are shared with TRBD1. Germline-derived CDR1 and CDR2 are SGHNT and YYREEE (reference sequence). This CDR3 has 16 residues. V shed 4 bases and J 1 base; nucleotides not matched to a gene: 6. CDR3 residues: CASSIGQGRSGNTIYF. CDR3 in DNA: TGTGCCAGCAGCATCGGACAGGGGAGATCTGGAAACACCATATATTTT.

The V gene is TRBV23-1, the J gene TRBJ1-4; 8 bases match TRBD1. Being an ORF, TRBV23-1 has a function that is uncertain. The CDR3 sequence is 18 residues long. Germline trimming cut 10 bases from V and 0 bases from J; bases unmatched to any gene: 16. CDR3 loop: CANPPEGRGPPTNEKLFF. The CDR3 coding sequence is TGCGCCAACCCGCCTGAGGGCAGGGGGCCTCCAACTAATGAAAAACTGTTTTTT.

In its sample, this clone was seen many times. The rearrangement links TRBV19 to TRBJ1-1; D is ambiguous. The V and J ends lost 6 bases and 1 base respectively, with 15 bases between them. The V gene's germline CDR1 is LNHDA and CDR2 SQIVND (reference sequence). The CDR3 is 15 residues long. This chain's CDR3 is CASSPRRDTNTEAFF. The DNA for the CDR3 is TGTGCCAGTAGCCCGAGGAGGGATACGAACACTGAAGCTTTCTTT. The complete variable domain, with remaining parts taken from reference TRBV19 and TRBJ1-1, reads DGGITQSPKYLFRKEGQNVTLSCEQNLNHDAMYWYRQDPGQGLRLIYYSQIVNDFQKGDIAEGYSVSREKKESFPLTVTSAQKNPTAFYLCASSPRRDTNTEAFFGQGTRLTVV.

In this sample, this clone turned up many times. The CDR3 region has the DNA TGTGCCAGCAGCCAACAGGGACTGAACACTGAAGCTTTCTTT. This sequence encodes CASSQQGLNTEAFF. The J gene is TRBJ1-1, the V gene TRBV5-4; tentative D call: TRBD1 (6 bases). CDR1 is SGHNT, CDR2 YYREEE, per germline (reference sequence). V was cut by 4 bases and J by 0 bases, with 10 bases left in between. The CDR3 consists of 14 residues.

The chain couples TRBV4-3 to TRBJ2-1; possibly TRBD1 for D (5 bases). Looked up from germline, CDR1 is LGHNA and CDR2 is YSLEER. The CDR3 covers 13 residues. Trimming left V 4 bases short and J 3 bases short, with 7 bases between. The CDR3 DNA reads as TGCGCCAGCAGCCTCGACAGCTACAATGAGCAGTTCTTC. Protein: CASSLDSYNEQFF.

The CDR3 spells CASSPPTSGGVHEQFF. CDR3 DNA: TGCGCCAGCAGCCCACCGACTAGCGGGGGGGTCCATGAGCAGTTCTTC. The V and J genes are TRBV5-1 and TRBJ2-1, with 14 nucleotides matching TRBD2. This CDR3 contains 16 residues. In germline, CDR1 is SGHRS, CDR2 YFSETQ. J lost 8 bases, V lost 4 bases, and 8 bases had no gene match. Drawing the rest from reference TRBV5-1 and TRBJ2-1, the complete variable domain is KAGVTQTPRYLIKTRGQQVTLSCSPISGHRSVSWYQQTPGQGLQFLFEYFSETQRNKGNFPGRFSGRQFSNSRSEMNVSTLELGDSALYLCASSPPTSGGVHEQFFGPGTRLTVL.

The J gene is TRBJ2-3, the V gene TRBV5-8, with TRBD2 identical over 7 bases. J was trimmed by 6 bases and V by 5 bases; bases with no gene match: 12. The CDR3 is 15 residues long. Germline-derived CDR1 and CDR2 are SGHTS and YDEGEE. CDR3 in DNA: TGTGCCAGCAGTACCCCGGGGACTAAGGGGGATACGCAGTATTTT. It translates to CASSTPGTKGDTQYF.

The V gene is TRBV7-3, the J gene TRBJ2-3; TRBD1 might be the D (5 bases). Germline CDR1 and CDR2: SGHTA and FQGTGA. The ends were cut back, 4 bases at V and 3 bases at J, with 14 bases in the middle. This CDR3 spans 15 amino acids. CDR3 in DNA: TGTGCCAGCAGCTCCACCCAGGGCCAAACAGATACGCAGTATTTT. Amino acid sequence: CASSSTQGQTDTQYF. The full variable domain, with the rest looked up from reference TRBV7-3 and TRBJ2-3, is GAGVSQTPSNKVTEKGKYVELRCDPISGHTALYWYRQSLGQGPEFLIYFQGTGAADDSGLPNDRFFAVRPEGSVSTLKIQRTERGDSAVYLCASSSTQGQTDTQYFGPGTRLTVL.

On this clone itself: An end of the junction differs from the germline gene, which may be a read error. This chain uses TRBV5-1 with TRBJ1-2; no definite D call. CDR3 size: 12 residues. Germline V lookup: CDR1 SGHRS, CDR2 YFSETQ. CDR3 in amino acids: CVSSLDYSGYTF. As DNA, the CDR3 is TGCGTCAGCAGCTTGGATTACTCTGGCTACACCTTC.

The chain carries TRBV7-9 and TRBJ1-2, with 7 bases fitting TRBD1. With 3 bases clipped from V and 8 bases from J, the junction kept 12 bases outside the gene matches. This CDR3 has 15 amino acids. CDR1 and CDR2 from the germline V gene are SEHNR and FQNEAQ (reference sequence). In DNA form, the CDR3 reads TGTGCCAGCAGCTTGTCGGACAGGCTTAACGGGGGCTACACCTTC. This codes for CASSLSDRLNGGYTF.

The chain links TRBV18 to TRBJ2-6, with D possibly being TRBD1 (5 bases). Germline CDR1 reads KGHSH; CDR2 reads LQKENI. V lost 4 bases and J 1 base, leaving 11 bases between the germline ends. The CDR3 covers 16 residues. CDR3 DNA sequence: TGTGCCAGCTCACGAGAAAGGGGATCTGGGGCCAACGTCCTGACTTTC. Its protein is CASSRERGSGANVLTF.

This chain joins TRBV28 and TRBJ1-6; TRBD1 aligns across 7 bases. Per germline, CDR1 MDHEN and CDR2 SYDVKM. J gave up 10 bases and V 4 bases, and 13 bases lay outside the gene matches. The CDR3 extends over 16 amino acids. CDR3 sequence reads: CASSSPRGFKDSPLHF. As DNA, the CDR3 is TGTGCCAGCAGTTCCCCCAGGGGGTTTAAGGACTCACCCCTCCACTTT.